The 7 T cell receptor beta chains below all came from one sample that was sequenced in a study of Ad26.COV2.S vaccination and SARS-CoV-2 variants. Documented treatment: 15 to 20 received Ad26.COV2.S at low or high dose, single or two shots; about 5 received placebo; per-sample allocation not given. Samples came from day 63 after the first vaccine or placebo injection. Here immunoSEQ multiplex PCR was the method, and the copy in TCRdb shows in-frame clones only, minus some. The sample contains about 400,000 clones, approximately 91% of which appear only once. This specimen was peripheral blood, taken in a trial of Ad26.COV2.S vaccine versus placebo. The receptor source for this set is a person aged 18-65 years who received the Ad26.COV2.S COVID-19 vaccine or a placebo.

This chain joins TRBV19 and TRBJ1-2, with TRBD1 matching 7 bases. The CDR3 is 13 residues long. The junction had 7 bases not matched to a gene; V was cut back by 5 bases and J by 7 bases. Germline values: CDR1 LNHDA, CDR2 SQIVND (reference sequence). The CDR3 is CASSVTGASGYTF. CDR3 nucleotides: TGTGCCAGTAGTGTCACAGGGGCGAGTGGCTACACCTTC.

The chain combines TRBV30 with TRBJ2-1, with D perhaps matching TRBD1 (5 bases). The CDR3 spans 14 residues. V lost 6 bases to trimming and J lost 2 bases, with 14 bases between them. Germline CDR1 GTSNPN, CDR2 SVGIG (reference sequence). This chain's CDR3 is CACSLKGPYNEQFF. DNA of the CDR3: TGTGCCTGCTCGTTGAAGGGGCCCTACAATGAGCAGTTCTTC.

J is TRBJ2-7 and V is TRBV28; 10 nucleotides match TRBD2. The CDR3 covers 18 residues. CDR1 is MDHEN, CDR2 SYDVKM, per germline. Trimming cost V 8 bases and J 5 bases; bases outside gene matches: 21. This CDR3 reads CASGPRASGREWGHEQYF. CDR3 DNA: TGTGCCAGCGGGCCGAGGGCTAGCGGGAGAGAGTGGGGCCACGAGCAGTACTTC.

The genes are TRBV11-2 and TRBJ2-1, with D hard to call. Trimming stripped 5 bases from V and 1 base from J, with 3 bases between. CDR1 and CDR2 from the germline V gene are SGHAT and FQNNGV. The CDR3 is made up of 12 amino acids. The CDR3 spells CASSISYNEQFF. CDR3 nucleotides: TGTGCCAGCAGCATATCCTACAATGAGCAGTTCTTC. Based on the CDR3 plus reference TRBV11-2 and TRBJ2-1, the full variable domain is EAGVAQSPRYKIIEKRQSVAFWCNPISGHATLYWYQQILGQGPKLLIQFQNNGVVDDSQLPKDRFSAERLKGVDSTLKIQPAKLEDSAVYLCASSISYNEQFFGPGTRLTVL.

V usage is TRBV19 and J usage is TRBJ2-1; TRBD1 is a possible D gene (5 bases). CDR1 and CDR2 (germline): LNHDA, SQIVND (reference sequence). Trimming pared 8 bases from V and 8 bases from J, leaving 16 bases between. The CDR3 has 13 residues. In DNA form, the CDR3 reads TGTGCCAGTTCACAGGATGCTGTGGATGAGCAGTTCTTC. Translation gives CASSQDAVDEQFF.

The sample holds many counts of this clone. The rearrangement uses TRBV6-1 and TRBJ1-4, with no clear D. This CDR3 has 15 amino acids. Germline CDR1 reads MNHNS; CDR2 reads SASEGT. Trimming stripped 1 base from V and 7 bases from J, with 13 bases between. CDR3 coding DNA: TGTGCCAGCAGTGAAGGAGGCGGAGGCGGTGAAAAACTGTTTTTT. This encodes CASSEGGGGGEKLFF.

The table lists this clone with a count of one. This chain joins TRBV30 and TRBJ1-2; TRBD1 is a possible D gene (6 bases). Germline V lookup: CDR1 GTSNPN, CDR2 SVGIG (reference sequence). The CDR3 extends over 13 amino acids. V was pared by 5 bases and J by 2 bases, with 12 bases between. Written as DNA, the CDR3 is TGTGCCTGGGGGGGAACAGGGAACTATGGCTACACCTTC. Translating gives CAWGGTGNYGYTF.